These 28 T cell receptor beta chains were sequenced from one sample in a study of regulatory T cells in long-lasting Graves disease. Time point noted: persistent/refractory GD, antithyroid drugs over 5 years with positive TRAb. The TCR library was made from RNA extracted from PBMCs. The TCR beta library used iRepertoire HTBI primers with Arm-PCR amplification of CDR3. TCRdb recomputed calls from the multiplex PCR reads with MiXCR, one row per CDR3 protein. The table has 400,000 or so distinct CDR3 sequences, 23% seen once. The material sequenced was peripheral blood mononuclear cells (PBMCs), taken when the disease was refractory, from a patient treated with antithyroid drugs. The receptors were gathered from a female donor with Graves disease.

The chain carries TRBV13 and TRBJ2-5; D is perhaps TRBD2 (5 bases). This CDR3 contains 14 residues. Germline CDR1 PRHDT, CDR2 FYEKMQ (reference sequence). Trimming left V 0 bases short and J 3 bases short, with 8 bases between. CDR3 DNA: TGTGCCAGCAGCTTAGGCGGGATAAAAGAGACCCAGTACTTC. Protein sequence: CASSLGGIKETQYF.

There are many counts of this clonotype. The CDR3 DNA reads as TGTGCCAGCAGTAAGGAACAGGGGAACACCATATATTTT. Its translation is CASSKEQGNTIYF. This sequence joins TRBV2 and TRBJ1-3; 7 positions match TRBD1. The germline V gene encodes CDR1 SNHLY and CDR2 FYNNEI. The V segment lost 5 bases and the J segment 7 bases; nucleotides outside the gene matches: 5. This CDR3 has 13 amino acids.

V usage is TRBV29-1 and J usage is TRBJ1-1, with 7 nucleotides matching TRBD1. CDR1 and CDR2 from the germline V gene are SQVTM and ANQGSEA. The CDR3 totals 12 residues. The ends lost 7 bases at V and 4 bases at J; junction bases unmatched: 6. CDR3 residues: CSARTGITEAFF. CDR3 nucleotides: TGCAGCGCCAGGACAGGCATCACTGAAGCTTTCTTT.

J is TRBJ1-5 and V is TRBV30, with 9 nucleotides matching TRBD1. Looked up from germline, CDR1 is GTSNPN and CDR2 is SVGIG (reference sequence). Trimming cost V 0 bases and J 4 bases; bases outside gene matches: 4. This CDR3 comprises 15 residues. The CDR3 loop is CAWSVRDRVNQPQHF. DNA of the CDR3: TGTGCCTGGAGTGTAAGGGACAGGGTGAATCAGCCCCAGCATTTT.

The V and J genes are TRBV20-1 and TRBJ2-4; TRBD1 might be the D (5 bases). Germline V lookup: CDR1 DFQATT, CDR2 SNEGSKA (reference sequence). V dropped 1 base and J dropped 2 bases, with 15 bases sitting between them. This CDR3 has 16 residues. The CDR3 DNA is TGCAGTGCTAGAGGGGCAGGGATGGTACCCAAAAACATTCAGTACTTC. Translated: CSARGAGMVPKNIQYF.

On this clonotype itself: A much bigger clone sits one base away, suggesting this may be a read error. The rearrangement joins TRBV11-2 to TRBJ2-7, with D unresolved. This CDR3 comprises 16 residues. Trimming pared 8 bases from V and 9 bases from J, leaving 29 bases between. In germline, CDR1 is SGHAT, CDR2 FQNNGV. CDR3 amino acids: CASGSISRTLSRGQYF. CDR3 coding DNA: TGTGCCAGCGGGTCTATATCAAGGACGCTCTCTCGCGGGCAGTACTTC.

CDR3 protein: CASSLRDRMNTEAFF. DNA of the CDR3: TGTGCCAGCAGCCTAAGGGACAGAATGAACACTGAAGCTTTCTTT. This chain uses TRBV7-9 with TRBJ1-1, with 7 positions matching TRBD1. The CDR3 contains 15 residues. Germline V CDR1 and CDR2: SEHNR, FQNEAQ (reference sequence). Losses at the gene ends were 5 bases for V and 0 bases for J; bases not matched to a gene: 6.

This clonotype was counted ten times or more. The genes are TRBV10-3 and TRBJ1-2; 12 nucleotides align to TRBD1. With 8 bases clipped from V and 7 bases from J, the junction kept 2 bases outside the gene matches. The CDR3 sequence is 12 residues long. The V gene's germline CDR1 is ENHRY and CDR2 SYGVKD. In DNA, the CDR3 is TGTGCCATCGGGGACAGGGGGCCTGGCTACACCTTC. It encodes CAIGDRGPGYTF.

The chain recombines TRBV4-1 with TRBJ2-7; TRBD1 matches at 12 bases. V gave up 3 bases and J gave up 4 bases; unmatched junction bases: 13. The CDR3 spans 18 residues. Per germline, CDR1 MGHRA and CDR2 YSYEKL. CDR3 nucleotides: TGCGCCAGCAGCCATTCTCCTCCGGGACAGGGGGCGTCGTACGAGCAGTACTTC. As protein: CASSHSPPGQGASYEQYF.

This clonotype was detected many times. CDR3 DNA: TGTGCCAGCAGTTCACCCAACAGGGGAGAGAATCAGCCCCAGCATTTT. Protein: CASSSPNRGENQPQHF. V gene TRBV28 combines with J gene TRBJ1-5; 7 nucleotides line up with TRBD1. Germline V gene sequence: CDR1 MDHEN, CDR2 SYDVKM. CDR3 length: 16 amino acids. The V gene end was trimmed by 4 bases and the J gene end by 4 bases; junction bases not matched to a gene: 10.

This clonotype has just a few counts. This may arise from a read error, as a much more abundant clone is one base away. V gene TRBV28 combines with J gene TRBJ2-7; D gene ambiguous. In germline, CDR1 is MDHEN, CDR2 SYDVKM. The CDR3 sequence is 16 residues long. V lost 0 bases and J 4 bases, leaving 16 bases between the germline ends. CDR3 residues: CASSLWELPTPYEQYF. For the CDR3, the DNA is TGTGCCAGCAGTTTATGGGAGCTGCCCACCCCGTACGAGCAGTACTTC.

This clonotype was seen repeatedly, ten times or more. The rearrangement links TRBV2 to TRBJ2-5; 7 bases align to TRBD1. Looked up from germline, CDR1 is SNHLY and CDR2 is FYNNEI. Trimming at V came to 2 bases and at J to 5 bases, leaving 11 bases not matched to a gene. The CDR3 is 16 residues long. CDR3: CASSERRQGGSETQYF. CDR3 DNA sequence: TGTGCCAGCAGTGAAAGGCGACAGGGCGGGTCTGAGACCCAGTACTTC.

This clonotype came up once. This sequence is one base from a far larger clone and is likely a read error. The rearrangement uses TRBV27 and TRBJ1-2; D might be TRBD1 (6 bases). V gave up 8 bases and J gave up 6 bases, with 13 bases separating them. CDR3 size: 12 residues. CDR1 is MNHEY and CDR2 is SMNVEV in the germline V gene (reference sequence). The DNA for the CDR3 is TGTGCCAGCTCTCCGGGGGCCGATGGCTACACCTTC. It codes for CASSPGADGYTF.

A note on this clonotype: A much larger clonotype is one base distant, so this may be a read error. The chain recombines TRBV13 with TRBJ2-7; a possible D gene is TRBD1 (6 bases). This CDR3 has 15 residues. Per the germline V gene, CDR1 is PRHDT and CDR2 is FYEKMQ (reference sequence). The CDR3 reads CAGSTRQESSYEQYF. The CDR3 DNA is TGTGCCGGCAGCACCAGACAGGAAAGCTCCTACGAGCAGTACTTC.

This clonotype came up many times. The rearrangement uses TRBV19 and TRBJ2-5; D is unresolved. V was pared by 4 bases and J by 2 bases, with 11 bases between. CDR1 is LNHDA and CDR2 is SQIVND in the germline V gene (reference sequence). This CDR3 comprises 14 residues. CDR3 in DNA: TGTGCCAGTAGTACCGGACGGAGTCAAGAGACCCAGTACTTC. It encodes CASSTGRSQETQYF.

This clonotype was found many times. This chain joins TRBV2 and TRBJ2-2, with D perhaps TRBD1 or TRBD2 (5 bases each). CDR1 and CDR2 from the germline V gene are SNHLY and FYNNEI. V lost 4 bases and J 2 bases, leaving 8 bases between the germline ends. CDR3 size: 14 residues. The DNA of the CDR3 is TGTGCCAGCAGTGCCGGGACCAACACCGGGGAGCTGTTTTTT. It encodes CASSAGTNTGELFF.

As regards this clonotype: Since a much larger clone is just one base distant, this may be a read error. The genes are TRBV2 and TRBJ1-2; weak D call: TRBD1 (6 bases). V was pared by 2 bases and J by 9 bases, with 19 bases between. The CDR3 is made up of 15 amino acids. Per germline, CDR1 SNHLY and CDR2 FYNNEI. CDR3: CASSETDSMPTRYTF. DNA of the CDR3: TGTGCCAGCAGTGAAACGGACAGTATGCCCACCCGCTACACCTTC.

The gene calls are TRBV3-1 and TRBJ2-5; TRBD2 matches 8 bases. The CDR3 sequence is 15 residues long. CDR1 LGHDT and CDR2 YNNKEL come from the germline V gene (reference sequence). After removal of 2 bases from V and 4 bases from J, the junction contained 6 bases not matched to a gene. Here the CDR3 reads CASSQYSGGTETQYF. CDR3 nucleotides: TGTGCCAGCAGCCAATACAGCGGGGGCACAGAGACCCAGTACTTC.

Notes on this clonotype: A much larger clone lies a single base off, so this may be a read error. J is TRBJ2-7 and V is TRBV3-1; 12 bases fit TRBD2. This CDR3 has 16 residues. CDR1 is LGHDT, CDR2 YNNKEL, per germline (reference sequence). In DNA, the CDR3 is TGTGCCAGCAGGCAAGTTACTAGCGGGAGGAGCTACGAGCAGTACTTC. It yields the protein CASRQVTSGRSYEQYF.

The chain combines TRBV16 with TRBJ2-7; no reliable D call. The CDR3 consists of 13 residues. CDR1 is KGHSY, CDR2 FQNENV, per germline. V lost 1 base and J lost 2, with 6 bases in between. The CDR3 bases are TGTGCCAGCAGCCAATTTATCGCCTACGAGCAGTACTTC. It translates to CASSQFIAYEQYF. Full variable domain (remainder filled in from reference TRBV16 and TRBJ2-7): GEEVAQTPKHLVRGEGQKAKLYCAPIKGHSYVFWYQQVLKNEFKFLISFQNENVFDETGMPKERFSAKCLPNSPCSLEIQATKLEDSAVYFCASSQFIAYEQYFGPGTRLTVT.

This clonotype was observed a few times. The chain recombines TRBV29-1 with TRBJ2-7; D is unresolved. Trimming took 3 bases from V and 5 from J, leaving 8 bases between them. CDR1 is SQVTM and CDR2 is ANQGSEA in the germline V gene. This CDR3 contains 11 residues. The CDR3 sequence: CSVEFGNEQYF. CDR3 sequence (DNA): TGCAGCGTTGAGTTCGGTAACGAGCAGTACTTC.

The chain links TRBV29-1 to TRBJ1-2; 9 bases fit TRBD1. CDR3 length: 13 residues. Trimming at V came to 3 bases and at J to 7 bases, leaving 6 bases not matched to a gene. Germline V gene sequence: CDR1 SQVTM, CDR2 ANQGSEA. The CDR3 reads CSVDRTGVAGYTF. DNA of the CDR3: TGCAGCGTTGACAGGACAGGGGTCGCTGGCTACACCTTC.

V is TRBV7-3 and J is TRBJ2-5, with 12 bases aligning to TRBD2. The J segment lost 9 bases and the V segment lost 2 bases, leaving 4 bases of the junction unmatched. Germline V gene lookup returns CDR1 SGHTA and CDR2 FQGTGA. The CDR3 loop spans 14 amino acids. The DNA for the CDR3 is TGTGCCAGCAGCTTATCGGGACTAGCGGGCTCCCAGTACTTC. Amino acids: CASSLSGLAGSQYF. Using reference TRBV7-3 and TRBJ2-5 for the parts outside the CDR3, the full variable domain is GAGVSQTPSNKVTEKGKYVELRCDPISGHTALYWYRQSLGQGPEFLIYFQGTGAADDSGLPNDRFFAVRPEGSVSTLKIQRTERGDSAVYLCASSLSGLAGSQYFGPGTRLLVL.

This clonotype appeared many times. The chain combines TRBV30 with TRBJ1-1; D remains ambiguous. The CDR3 is 13 residues long. Germline values: CDR1 GTSNPN, CDR2 SVGIG (reference sequence). Trimming left V 5 bases short and J 2 bases short, with 12 bases between. The CDR3 nucleotides are TGTGCCTGGGAAAGGACGGTTAACACTGAAGCTTTCTTT. It is translated as CAWERTVNTEAFF. Full variable domain (remainder filled in from reference TRBV30 and TRBJ1-1): SQTIHQWPATLVQPVGSPLSLECTVEGTSNPNLYWYRQAAGRGLQLLFYSVGIGQISSEVPQNLSASRPQDRQFILSSKKLLLSDSGFYLCAWERTVNTEAFFGQGTRLTVV.

The chain couples TRBV20-1 to TRBJ2-7; 7 positions agree with TRBD2. Germline V gene lookup returns CDR1 DFQATT and CDR2 SNEGSKA (reference sequence). V trimming: 5 bases; J trimming: 6 bases; junction bases outside the gene matches: 16. CDR3 length: 15 residues. The DNA of the CDR3 is TGCAGTGCTCCCCCGAGCGGGGTTAGCGGAAGCGAGCAGTACTTC. Translated, it gives CSAPPSGVSGSEQYF.

The V gene is TRBV14, the J gene TRBJ1-4; a possible D gene is TRBD1 (5 bases). CDR3 length equals 15 residues. In germline, CDR1 is SGHDN, CDR2 FVKESK. The germline V and J ends were trimmed by 0 bases and 5 bases, with 10 bases remaining between them. CDR3 nucleotide sequence: TGTGCCAGCAGCCAAGATCGCAAGGGGAATGAAAAACTGTTTTTT. This sequence encodes CASSQDRKGNEKLFF.

This clonotype was seen only a few times. The chain has TRBV3-1 and TRBJ1-2; possible D gene TRBD1, 5 bases. Trimming left V 1 base short and J 12 bases short, with 15 bases between. Per germline, CDR1 LGHDT and CDR2 YNNKEL (reference sequence). The CDR3 extends over 13 amino acids. CDR3 protein: CASSQGWAGYHTF. As DNA, the CDR3 is TGTGCCAGCAGCCAAGGTTGGGCAGGGTATCACACCTTC.

The chain has TRBV10-3 and TRBJ2-5; D assignment may be TRBD1 or TRBD2 (7 bases each). Near its end, the DNA agrees better with TRBJ2-1, so the J call may be wrong. The germline CDR1 and CDR2 sequences are ENHRY and SYGVKD. This CDR3 is 16 amino acids long. CDR3 loop: CAIRAGGEFRTNEQFF. The CDR3 DNA reads TGTGCCATCCGGGCAGGGGGGGAGTTTCGGACCAATGAGCAGTTCTTC.